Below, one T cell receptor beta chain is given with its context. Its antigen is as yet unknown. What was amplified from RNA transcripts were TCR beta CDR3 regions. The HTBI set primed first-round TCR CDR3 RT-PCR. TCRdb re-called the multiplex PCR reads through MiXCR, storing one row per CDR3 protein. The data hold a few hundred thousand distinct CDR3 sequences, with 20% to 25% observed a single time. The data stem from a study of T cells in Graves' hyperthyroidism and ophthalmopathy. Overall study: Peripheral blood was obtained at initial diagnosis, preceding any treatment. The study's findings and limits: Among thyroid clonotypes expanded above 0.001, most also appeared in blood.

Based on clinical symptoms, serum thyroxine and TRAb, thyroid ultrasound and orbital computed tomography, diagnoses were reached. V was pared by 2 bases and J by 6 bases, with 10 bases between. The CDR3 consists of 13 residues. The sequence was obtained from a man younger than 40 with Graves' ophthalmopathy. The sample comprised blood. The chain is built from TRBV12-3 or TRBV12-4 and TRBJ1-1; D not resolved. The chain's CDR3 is CASSLSPPAEAFF. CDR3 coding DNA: TGTGCCAGCAGTTTAAGCCCCCCCGCTGAAGCTTTCTTT.